The source of this T cell receptor beta chain is a study of early T cells in non-severe SARS-CoV-2 infection (dated by TCRdb to about 2021). Concerning the study at large: Because TCR sequencing was done on bulk RNA from unsorted whole blood, the alpha and beta chains could not be paired. Overall results and qualifications from the work: Matching against VDJdb was skewed toward anti-spike CD8 responses, likely underestimated virus-specific expansions, and missed private and CD4 specificities.

Set within a cohort of healthcare workers in London, UK, this nested case-control study involved weekly PCR testing of nasopharyngeal swabs along with blood sampling. Healthcare workers were enrolled in the week of the UK lockdown, from 23 to 31 March 2020, and were followed every week for up to roughly 16 weeks. Points on this clonotype: Its antigen is unknown. Base qualities were left out, and no much larger clone turns up one base away.

The library relied on 5' RACE. The sequencing machine was a NextSeq 500. In the TCR library protocol, unique molecular identifiers were attached to individual cDNA molecules to correct for PCR bias and sequencing error. Sequencing covered both TCR alpha and beta chains, and within each sample the abundances of alpha and beta sequences were tightly co-correlated. The source study handled its data this way. Decombinator V4 was used to annotate the V gene, J gene and CDR3 of the TCR sequences. TCRs were defined as expanded if a significant change between any two time points was detected under a Poisson model with p below 0.0001. TCR abundances were normalised to the total number of TCRs sequenced per sample and expressed as counts per million. TRAV1-2 paired with TRAJ12, TRAJ20 or TRAJ33 defined MAIT TCRs, while TRAV10 paired with TRAJ18 defined iNKT TCRs. VDJdb, accessed on 1 November 2021, was searched for TCRs annotated for CMV, EBV and SARS-CoV-2, and TCRs annotated for more than one antigen were excluded. TCRdb's own reprocessing of the public reads used fastp at Q25 and MiXCR and kept productive beta chains. Every entry covers one CDR3 protein and lists the most common genes and DNA from its rows. TCRdb's processing, not the authors' own work, is the source of the V and J calls. The sample profile shows some 66,000 distinct CDR3 sequences; approximately 13% of them were found once. The top ten constitute about 5.2% of the sample.

Based on the germline V gene, the CDR1 and CDR2 sequences are SGHTA and FQGNSA. Clipping removes 4 bases from V and 13 bases from J, with 11 as the unmatched junction base count. The CDR3 covers 13 residues, taking in both the cysteine and the phenylalanine. Of all the DNA, just the CDR3 is kept, 39 bases in frame from base 1. This clonotype was sampled from an adult who was a healthcare worker with PCR-confirmed SARS-CoV-2 infection or an uninfected control (not recorded which). The sample was whole blood. The chain was built from TRBV7-2 and TRBJ2-3; a stretch of 7 junction bases matches TRBD2. The DNA sequence follows: TGTGCCAGCAGCTCCTCACTAGCGCGCCGAGAGTATTTT. This sequence encodes CASSSSLARREYF. The full variable domain, with segments outside the CDR3 supplied by the reference TRBV7-2 and TRBJ2-3 proteins, appears as GAGVSQSPSNKVTEKGKDVELRCDPISGHTALYWYRQSLGQGLEFLIYFQGNSAPDKSGLPSDRFSAERTGGSVSTLTIQRTQQEDSAVYLCASSSSLARREYFGPGTRLTVL.